This TCR beta chain was sequenced in a study of cytomegalovirus exposure and HLA in healthy donors. The study ran its PCR with 60 Vbeta and 13 Jbeta primers. Method: immunoSEQ multiplex PCR; TCRdb's copy keeps in-frame clones and lacks some. Found here are 170,000 or so clones, 86% of them singletons; the top ten hold about 2.1%. Regarding this clone: Its antigen is not known.

Study-wide results and caveats: TCR beta chains associated with HLA were, in a later analysis, more clonally expanded than equally common others.

The CDR3 spans 18 residues. Germline-derived CDR1 and CDR2 are SGHTA and FQGTGA. V lost 4 bases, J lost 3 bases, and 8 bases stayed unmatched. The V call is TRBV7-3, the J call TRBJ2-3, with TRBD2 matching over 15 bases. This TCR was recovered from a young woman in good health and CMV-seronegative. The specimen was PBMCs. The CDR3 reads CASSSGLAGGPGTDTQYF. The CDR3 DNA reads as TGTGCCAGCAGCTCCGGACTAGCGGGAGGGCCCGGTACAGATACGCAGTATTTT.